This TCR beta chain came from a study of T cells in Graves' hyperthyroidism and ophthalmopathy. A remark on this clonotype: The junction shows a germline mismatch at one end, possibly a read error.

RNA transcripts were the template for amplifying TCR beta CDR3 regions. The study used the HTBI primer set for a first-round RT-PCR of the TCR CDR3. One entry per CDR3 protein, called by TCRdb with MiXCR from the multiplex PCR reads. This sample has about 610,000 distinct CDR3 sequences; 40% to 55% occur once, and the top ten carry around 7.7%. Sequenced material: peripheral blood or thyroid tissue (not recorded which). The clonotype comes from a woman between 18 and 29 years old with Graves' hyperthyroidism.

The CDR3 sequence: CSARDQGNTEASF. CDR3 coding DNA: TGCAGTGCTAGAGATCAGGGAAACACTGAAGCTTCCTTT. The rearrangement links TRBV20-1 to TRBJ1-1; D possibly corresponds to TRBD1 (5 bases). Germline CDR1 is DFQATT and CDR2 is SNEGSKA (reference sequence). The CDR3 contains 13 residues.